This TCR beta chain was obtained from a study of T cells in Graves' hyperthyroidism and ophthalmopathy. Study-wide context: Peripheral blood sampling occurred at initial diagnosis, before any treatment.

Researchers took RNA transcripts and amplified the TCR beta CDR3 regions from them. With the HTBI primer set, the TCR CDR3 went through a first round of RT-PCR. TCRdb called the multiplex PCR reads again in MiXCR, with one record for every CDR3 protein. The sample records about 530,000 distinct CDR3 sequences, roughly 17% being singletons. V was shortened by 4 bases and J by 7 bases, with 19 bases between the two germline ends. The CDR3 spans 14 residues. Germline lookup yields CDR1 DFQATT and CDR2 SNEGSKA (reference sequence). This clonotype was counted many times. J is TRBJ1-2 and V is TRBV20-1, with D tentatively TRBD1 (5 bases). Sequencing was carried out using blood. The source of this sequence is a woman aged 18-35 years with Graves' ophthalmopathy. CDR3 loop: CSATRGDVWGGYTF. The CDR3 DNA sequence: TGCAGTGCTACTCGTGGGGACGTTTGGGGTGGCTACACCTTC.